What follows are 10 T cell receptor beta chains derived from one specimen sequenced in a study of PD-L1 blockade in urothelial cancer. Sample time point: pretreatment peripheral blood. Clones were read by immunoSEQ multiplex PCR, and TCRdb kept only the in-frame ones, dropping some. The sample lists fewer than 40,000 clones; 90% to 95% were seen once. This material consisted of PBMCs, taken around atezolizumab (anti-PD-L1) treatment. The receptors were gathered from a woman aged 55-70 years with urothelial cancer.

The rearrangement links TRBV5-1 to TRBJ2-3, with 12 bases matching TRBD2. The CDR3 is 16 residues long. From germline, CDR1 is SGHRS and CDR2 YFSETQ. The junction had 6 bases not matched to a gene; V was cut back by 4 bases and J by 3 bases. CDR3 amino acids: CASSTRLAGVTDTQYF. In DNA, the CDR3 is TGCGCCAGCAGCACGCGACTAGCGGGAGTAACAGATACGCAGTATTTT. The whole variable domain, filled in from reference TRBV5-1 and TRBJ2-3, reads KAGVTQTPRYLIKTRGQQVTLSCSPISGHRSVSWYQQTPGQGLQFLFEYFSETQRNKGNFPGRFSGRQFSNSRSEMNVSTLELGDSALYLCASSTRLAGVTDTQYFGPGTRLTVL.

CDR3 protein: CASRTSGRAYNEQFF. The DNA for the CDR3 is TGTGCCAGCAGAACTAGCGGGAGGGCCTACAATGAGCAGTTCTTC. The chain is built from TRBV6-5 and TRBJ2-1; TRBD2 aligns across 13 bases. Losses at the gene ends were 6 bases for V and 2 bases for J; bases not matched to a gene: 1. CDR1 is MNHEY, CDR2 SVGAGI, per germline. The CDR3 has 15 residues.

The chain carries TRBV25-1 and TRBJ2-5, with 11 positions matching TRBD2. The CDR3 is made up of 15 amino acids. V dropped 1 base and J dropped 11; count of bases not matched to a gene: 9. Germline values: CDR1 MGHDK, CDR2 SYGVNS. CDR3 DNA: TGTGCCAGCAGTGAATCACTAGCGGGAGCTTTTGAGCAGTACTTC. This sequence encodes CASSESLAGAFEQYF.

This clone was recorded a few times. This chain joins TRBV6-1 and TRBJ1-3, with TRBD1 matching over 11 bases. V trimming: 2 bases; J trimming: 8 bases; junction bases outside the gene matches: 5. CDR1 is MNHNS, CDR2 SASEGT, per germline. The CDR3 contains 15 residues. The CDR3 region is CASSERTGGPDTIYF. CDR3 bases: TGTGCCAGCAGTGAACGGACAGGGGGCCCGGACACCATATATTTT.

The CDR3 DNA is TGCGCCAGCAGCCAATCCGGGACTAGCGGGAGTCGGGCCCCTCGAGAGACCCAGTACTTC. Translated, it gives CASSQSGTSGSRAPRETQYF. This rearrangement joins TRBV4-1 to TRBJ2-5, with 14 bases matching TRBD2. CDR3 length: 20 amino acids. Germline V CDR1 and CDR2: MGHRA, YSYEKL. V shed 2 bases and J 4 bases; nucleotides not matched to a gene: 15.

In this sample, this clone turned up once. V is TRBV7-9 and J is TRBJ2-5; 7 nucleotides match TRBD1. The CDR3 is 14 residues long. Looked up from germline, CDR1 is SEHNR and CDR2 is FQNEAQ (reference sequence). Trimming took 5 bases from V and 3 from J; bases not matched to a gene: 6. CDR3 loop: CASSATTGEETQYF. In DNA, the CDR3 is TGTGCCAGCAGCGCTACCACAGGGGAAGAGACCCAGTACTTC. Together with reference TRBV7-9 and TRBJ2-5, the CDR3 gives the full variable domain: DTGVSQNPRHKITKRGQNVTFRCDPISEHNRLYWYRQTLGQGPEFLTYFQNEAQLEKSRLLSDRFSAERPKGSFSTLEIQRTEQGDSAMYLCASSATTGEETQYFGPGTRLLVL.

The CDR3 DNA follows: TGTGCCAGCTCACCCCGACTAGCGGGGTTCGCAGATACGCAGTATTTT. Translated: CASSPRLAGFADTQYF. This sequence joins TRBV18 and TRBJ2-3, with TRBD2 matching 11 bases. The V and J ends lost 3 bases and 4 bases, in that order; junction bases with no gene match: 6. Germline values: CDR1 KGHSH, CDR2 LQKENI. The CDR3 totals 16 residues.

The gene calls are TRBV7-9 and TRBJ2-2, with D possibly matching TRBD2 (6 bases). Trimming removed 7 bases at V and 5 bases at J, with 20 bases between. Per the germline V gene, CDR1 is SEHNR and CDR2 is FQNEAQ (reference sequence). CDR3 size: 16 residues. The CDR3 here is CASTLARRVETGELFF. CDR3 sequence (DNA): TGTGCCAGCACCCTGGCTCGGAGGGTAGAGACCGGGGAGCTGTTTTTT.

A few counts support this clone. The chain has TRBV18 and TRBJ2-3; no clear D gene. The CDR3 loop spans 16 amino acids. Between the trimmed V and J ends, which lost 0 bases and 0 bases, there was a span of 10 bases. CDR1 is KGHSH, CDR2 LQKENI, per germline. The CDR3, as DNA: TGTGCCAGCTCACCACCCACTAAGCCTAGCACAGATACGCAGTATTTT. It translates to CASSPPTKPSTDTQYF.

This sequence joins TRBV4-2 and TRBJ2-7, with TRBD2 matching 13 bases. Germline CDR1 reads LGHNA; CDR2 reads YNFKEQ. The V gene end was trimmed by 1 base and the J gene end by 3 bases; junction bases not matched to a gene: 3. CDR3 size: 16 residues. CDR3 DNA: TGTGCCAGCAGCCAAGCCGGGACTAGCGGGATCTACGAGCAGTACTTC. Its translation is CASSQAGTSGIYEQYF.